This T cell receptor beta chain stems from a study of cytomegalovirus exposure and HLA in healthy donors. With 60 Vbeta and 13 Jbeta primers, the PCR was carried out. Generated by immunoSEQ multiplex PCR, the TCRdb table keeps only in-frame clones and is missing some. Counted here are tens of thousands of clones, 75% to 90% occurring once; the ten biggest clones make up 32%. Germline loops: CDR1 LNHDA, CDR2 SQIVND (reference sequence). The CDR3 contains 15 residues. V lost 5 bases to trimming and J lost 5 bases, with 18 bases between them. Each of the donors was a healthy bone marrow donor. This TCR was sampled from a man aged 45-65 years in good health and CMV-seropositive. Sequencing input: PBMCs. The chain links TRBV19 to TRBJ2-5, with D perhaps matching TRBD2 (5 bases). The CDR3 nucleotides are TGTGCCAGTAGTCTCCAACCGGGAACTATGGAGACCCAGTACTTC. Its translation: CASSLQPGTMETQYF.